A single sample is the source of the 2 T cell receptor beta chains below, sequenced in a study of blood T cell repertoires in COVID-19. Data came from immunoSEQ multiplex PCR; TCRdb stores just in-frame clones and leaves some out. The sample records 150,000 or so clones, approximately 84% being singletons. The sequenced sample was PBMCs or T cells enriched from blood (not recorded which). These receptors were obtained from a woman aged 35 to 49 with acute COVID-19.

The rearrangement links TRBV19 to TRBJ1-4, with a tentative D call TRBD1 (5 bases). Trimming removed 9 bases from V and 4 bases from J, with 18 bases in between. CDR3 length: 15 residues. Germline assignment: CDR1 LNHDA and CDR2 SQIVND (reference sequence). The CDR3 here is CASSTPGLHNEKLFF. In nucleotides, the CDR3 is TGTGCCAGCTCAACACCGGGACTACATAATGAAAAACTGTTTTTT. Supplemented by reference TRBV19 and TRBJ1-4, the full variable domain reads DGGITQSPKYLFRKEGQNVTLSCEQNLNHDAMYWYRQDPGQGLRLIYYSQIVNDFQKGDIAEGYSVSREKKESFPLTVTSAQKNPTAFYLCASSTPGLHNEKLFFGSGTQLSVL.

The chain combines TRBV3-1 (or the pseudogene TRBV3-2) with TRBJ2-7, with 11 bases matching TRBD2. This CDR3 region has 15 residues. Germline loops: CDR1 LGHDT, CDR2 YNNKEL (reference sequence). V trimming: 4 bases; J trimming: 6 bases; junction bases outside the gene matches: 8. The CDR3 nucleotides are TGTGCCAGCAGCCCTAGACTAGCGGGATTGGGCGAGCAGTACTTC. Translating gives CASSPRLAGLGEQYF.